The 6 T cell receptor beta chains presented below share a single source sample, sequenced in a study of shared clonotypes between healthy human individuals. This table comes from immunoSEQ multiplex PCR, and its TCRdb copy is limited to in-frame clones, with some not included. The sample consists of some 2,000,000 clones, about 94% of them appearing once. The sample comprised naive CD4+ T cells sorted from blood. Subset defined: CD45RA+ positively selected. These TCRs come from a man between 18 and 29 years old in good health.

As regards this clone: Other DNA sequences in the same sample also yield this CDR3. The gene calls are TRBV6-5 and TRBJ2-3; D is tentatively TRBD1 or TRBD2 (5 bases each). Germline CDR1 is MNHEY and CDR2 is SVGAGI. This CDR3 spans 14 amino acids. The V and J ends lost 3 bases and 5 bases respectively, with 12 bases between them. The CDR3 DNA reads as TGTGCCAGCAGTTATTCTCCGGGACGAGATACGCAGTATTTT. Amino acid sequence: CASSYSPGRDTQYF.

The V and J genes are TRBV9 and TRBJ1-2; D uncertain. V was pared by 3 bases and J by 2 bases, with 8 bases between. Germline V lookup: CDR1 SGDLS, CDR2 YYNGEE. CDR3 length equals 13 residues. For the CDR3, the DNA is TGTGCCAGCAGCGAGGACTGGAACTATGGCTACACCTTC. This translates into CASSEDWNYGYTF.

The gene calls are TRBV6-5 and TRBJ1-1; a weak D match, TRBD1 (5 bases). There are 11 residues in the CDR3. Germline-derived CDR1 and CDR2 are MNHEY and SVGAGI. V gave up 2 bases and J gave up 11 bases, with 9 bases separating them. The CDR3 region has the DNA TGTGCCAGCAGTTACGGGGGAGGCGCTTTCTTT. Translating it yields CASSYGGGAFF.

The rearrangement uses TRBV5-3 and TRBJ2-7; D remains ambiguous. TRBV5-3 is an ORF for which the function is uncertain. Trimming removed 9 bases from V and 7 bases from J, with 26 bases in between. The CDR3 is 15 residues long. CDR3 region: CATVPHRAVLGEQYF. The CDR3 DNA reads TGTGCCACGGTTCCTCATCGTGCGGTTTTGGGAGAGCAGTACTTC.

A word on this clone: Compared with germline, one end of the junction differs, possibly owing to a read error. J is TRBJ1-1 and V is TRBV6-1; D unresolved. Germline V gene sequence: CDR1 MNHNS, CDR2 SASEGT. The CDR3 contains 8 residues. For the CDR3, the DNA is TGTGCCAGCAGTGGTCAGAGGTTT. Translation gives CASSGQRF.

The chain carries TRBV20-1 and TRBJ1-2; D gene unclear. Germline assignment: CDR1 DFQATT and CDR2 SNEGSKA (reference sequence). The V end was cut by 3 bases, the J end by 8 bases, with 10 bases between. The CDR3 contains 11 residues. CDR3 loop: CSARVSWGYTF. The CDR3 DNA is TGCAGTGCTAGGGTATCATGGGGCTACACCTTC.